The rows below give T cell receptor beta chains drawn from one sample of a study of blood T cell repertoires in COVID-19. Profiling relied on immunoSEQ multiplex PCR, and the TCRdb table lists in-frame clones only, not all of them. Of 75,000 to 100,000 clones listed, roughly 80% are singletons. The specimen was peripheral blood. These receptor sequences come from a man between 60 and 75 years old with acute or convalescent COVID-19. Both conserved end residues are part of each CDR3. Each record gives: J gene, V gene, clone size, D gene, CDR3 protein, CDR3 DNA. D genes are given only for firm matches. Not all rows give a size; the values are once, few, many and, for expanded clones, a class.

j_gene: TRBJ1-1; v_gene: TRBV9; abundance: NA; d_gene: NA; CDR3aa: CASSGALVQQNTEAFF; CDR3nt: TGTGCCAGCAGCGGGGCCCTCGTTCAACAGAACACTGAAGCTTTCTTT
j_gene: TRBJ2-1; v_gene: TRBV6-5; abundance: once; d_gene: TRBD1; CDR3aa: CASSPGTGSFEQFF; CDR3nt: TGTGCCAGCAGTCCCGGGACAGGGAGTTTTGAGCAGTTCTTC
j_gene: TRBJ2-3; v_gene: TRBV30; abundance: NA; d_gene: NA; CDR3aa: CAWSRGTSTDTQYF; CDR3nt: TGTGCCTGGAGTAGGGGCACAAGCACAGATACGCAGTATTTT
j_gene: TRBJ2-7; v_gene: TRBV7-2; abundance: NA; d_gene: TRBD1; CDR3aa: CASSTEQGTSYEQYF; CDR3nt: TGTGCCAGCAGCACGGAACAGGGGACCTCCTACGAGCAGTACTTC
j_gene: TRBJ1-6; v_gene: TRBV7-8; abundance: few; d_gene: NA; CDR3aa: CASSSLGGAGPLHF; CDR3nt: TGTGCCAGCAGCTCGCTCGGCGGGGCGGGACCCCTCCACTTT
j_gene: TRBJ1-1; v_gene: TRBV18; abundance: NA; d_gene: NA; CDR3aa: CASSPQGIDTEAFF; CDR3nt: TGTGCCAGCTCACCTCAGGGGATCGACACTGAAGCTTTCTTT
j_gene: TRBJ1-5; v_gene: TRBV29-1; abundance: few; d_gene: NA; CDR3aa: CSVELAGFSNQPQHF; CDR3nt: TGCAGCGTTGAATTGGCAGGGTTCTCGAATCAGCCCCAGCATTTT
j_gene: TRBJ1-2; v_gene: TRBV11-3; abundance: NA; d_gene: NA; CDR3aa: CASTPGWEKGGYTF; CDR3nt: TGTGCCAGCACCCCCGGATGGGAGAAGGGCGGCTACACCTTC
j_gene: TRBJ1-1; v_gene: TRBV7-9; abundance: NA; d_gene: TRBD1; CDR3aa: CASSFDRADTEAFF; CDR3nt: TGTGCCAGCAGCTTTGACAGGGCTGACACTGAAGCTTTCTTT
j_gene: TRBJ1-3; v_gene: TRBV6-5; abundance: NA; d_gene: NA; CDR3aa: CASSQYPGRNTIYF; CDR3nt: TGTGCCAGCAGTCAGTACCCGGGGAGAAACACCATATATTTT
j_gene: TRBJ2-7; v_gene: TRBV7-9; abundance: once; d_gene: NA; CDR3aa: CASSLDRTSYEQYF; CDR3nt: TGTGCCAGCAGCTTAGACAGGACCTCCTACGAGCAGTACTTC
j_gene: TRBJ2-5; v_gene: TRBV5-1; abundance: NA; d_gene: TRBD1; CDR3aa: CASSLSPPGTGGKGQETQYF; CDR3nt: TGCGCCAGCAGCTTGTCCCCCCCCGGGACAGGGGGAAAAGGTCAAGAGACCCAGTACTTC
j_gene: TRBJ1-2; v_gene: TRBV29-1; abundance: NA; d_gene: TRBD1; CDR3aa: CSVEGGGDGYTF; CDR3nt: TGCAGCGTTGAAGGAGGGGGCGATGGCTACACCTTC
j_gene: TRBJ2-3; v_gene: TRBV30; abundance: few; d_gene: TRBD1; CDR3aa: CAWRYGRDRGTDTQYF; CDR3nt: TGTGCCTGGAGATACGGACGGGACAGGGGGACAGATACGCAGTATTTT
j_gene: TRBJ1-4; v_gene: TRBV5-4; abundance: NA; d_gene: TRBD1; CDR3aa: CASSLTGAMNEKLFF; CDR3nt: TGTGCCAGCAGCTTGACAGGGGCGATGAATGAAAAACTGTTTTTT
j_gene: TRBJ2-5; v_gene: TRBV27; abundance: NA; d_gene: NA; CDR3aa: CASSLGGLRQETQYF; CDR3nt: TGTGCCAGCAGTTTGGGGGGGCTTCGTCAAGAGACCCAGTACTTC
j_gene: TRBJ2-7; v_gene: TRBV4-1; abundance: NA; d_gene: NA; CDR3aa: CASSQEGQGTYEQYF; CDR3nt: TGCGCCAGCAGCCAAGAGGGGCAGGGGACCTACGAGCAGTACTTC
j_gene: TRBJ2-1; v_gene: TRBV5-8; abundance: NA; d_gene: TRBD2; CDR3aa: CASSLGRSGGSYNEQFF; CDR3nt: TGTGCCAGCAGCCTGGGACGTAGCGGGGGCTCCTACAATGAGCAGTTCTTC
j_gene: TRBJ2-7; v_gene: TRBV5-1; abundance: NA; d_gene: TRBD2; CDR3aa: CASSRGLAAEQYF; CDR3nt: TGCGCCAGCAGCCGGGGACTAGCGGCTGAGCAGTACTTC
j_gene: TRBJ2-7; v_gene: TRBV10-2; abundance: once; d_gene: TRBD1; CDR3aa: CASRQGQGVYEQYF; CDR3nt: TGCGCCAGCAGGCAAGGACAGGGAGTCTACGAGCAGTACTTC
j_gene: TRBJ1-2; v_gene: TRBV5-4; abundance: NA; d_gene: NA; CDR3aa: CASSLRTGAGSYTF; CDR3nt: TGTGCCAGCAGCCTAAGGACGGGAGCGGGTTCCTACACCTTC
j_gene: TRBJ1-1; v_gene: TRBV30; abundance: NA; d_gene: NA; CDR3aa: CAWIGQFTEAFF; CDR3nt: TGTGCCTGGATTGGACAGTTCACTGAAGCTTTCTTT
j_gene: TRBJ2-7; v_gene: TRBV4-3; abundance: NA; d_gene: TRBD2; CDR3aa: CASSPGLSTYEQYF; CDR3nt: TGCGCCAGCAGCCCGGGACTATCGACCTACGAGCAGTACTTC
j_gene: TRBJ1-1; v_gene: TRBV7-2; abundance: NA; d_gene: NA; CDR3aa: CASSFTGSRQNTEAFF; CDR3nt: TGTGCCAGCAGCTTCACCGGTTCTCGACAGAACACTGAAGCTTTCTTT